The clone carrying this T cell receptor (beta chain) has only a few counts. This entry is derived from a study of blood T cell repertoires in COVID-19. Turning to the study itself: Donors in the United States, Italy and Spain gave samples during acute or convalescent COVID-19.

The CDR3 has 14 residues. V lost 6 bases, J lost 1 base, and 5 bases stayed unmatched. CDR1 LGHDT and CDR2 YNNKEL come from the germline V gene (reference sequence). As handled by the study authors: Estimation of nucleated cell counts relied on the amplification of reference gene primers. Profiling relied on immunoSEQ multiplex PCR, and the TCRdb table lists in-frame clones only, not all of them. That table gives V, J and clone size, and the DNA gave D and trimming. The sample includes some 180,000 clones, approximately 88% seen only once; the top ten take over 6.5%. The chain couples TRBV3-1 (or the pseudogene TRBV3-2) to TRBJ1-2; 7 bases are a match to TRBD1. The sample comprised peripheral blood. The TCR sequence derives from a woman aged 40 to 55 with COVID-19, enrolled during active disease. In nucleotides, the CDR3 is TGTGCCAGCAGACGACAGGGAAGTAACTATGGCTACACCTTC. It specifies CASRRQGSNYGYTF.